The 18 T cell receptor beta chains below all came from one sample that was sequenced in a study of blood T cell repertoires in COVID-19. Measured with immunoSEQ multiplex PCR; TCRdb has only the in-frame clones, and not every one. The sample has over 200,000 clones, approximately 90% seen once; the top ten hold roughly 0.7%. Material: peripheral blood. These receptors were obtained from a man aged 40-55 years with acute or convalescent COVID-19.

The chain carries TRBV28 and TRBJ2-5, with TRBD2 matching over 10 bases. J lost 1 base, V lost 6 bases, and 8 bases had no gene match. Per the germline V gene, CDR1 is MDHEN and CDR2 is SYDVKM. This CDR3 region has 16 residues. The DNA of the CDR3 is TGTGCCAGCAGCCCCCGACTAGCGGGTATCCAAGAGACCCAGTACTTC. It translates to CASSPRLAGIQETQYF. Full variable domain (outside the CDR3, taken from reference TRBV28 and TRBJ2-5): DVKVTQSSRYLVKRTGEKVFLECVQDMDHENMFWYRQDPGLGLRLIYFSYDVKMKEKGDIPEGYSVSREKKERFSLILESASTNQTSMYLCASSPRLAGIQETQYFGPGTRLLVL.

V usage is TRBV27 and J usage is TRBJ1-2; TRBD1 is a possible D gene (5 bases). Trimming took off 4 bases at V and 5 bases at J, with 17 bases between the two ends. Germline V gene data show CDR1 as MNHEY and CDR2 as SMNVEV (reference sequence). The CDR3 runs to 15 residues. Here the CDR3 reads CASSWGEGGEYGYTF. As DNA, the CDR3 is TGTGCCAGCAGTTGGGGAGAGGGAGGGGAATATGGCTACACCTTC.

This chain links TRBV29-1 with TRBJ2-2, with a tentative D call TRBD1 (6 bases). The V gene lost 5 bases and the J gene lost 4 bases, with 14 bases spanning the gap. This CDR3 is built from 14 residues. The germline V gene has CDR1 SQVTM and CDR2 ANQGSEA. Here the CDR3 reads CSVRTPRGTGELFF. CDR3 sequence (DNA): TGCAGCGTTAGGACCCCCAGGGGCACCGGGGAGCTGTTTTTT.

The chain joins TRBV29-1 to TRBJ2-2; D call uncertain. Germline assignment: CDR1 SQVTM and CDR2 ANQGSEA. The CDR3 runs 14 residues. Trimming pared 4 bases from V and 0 bases from J, leaving 9 bases between. This chain's CDR3 is CSVGLYANTGELFF. In DNA form, the CDR3 reads TGCAGCGTTGGGCTTTATGCGAACACCGGGGAGCTGTTTTTT.

This clone is a singleton in its sample. The CDR3 loop reads CASSETGGGQPQHF. CDR3 bases: TGTGCCAGCAGTGAGACAGGGGGCGGACAGCCCCAGCATTTT. The V gene is TRBV27, the J gene TRBJ1-5; 10 bases are a match to TRBD1. Germline assignment: CDR1 MNHEY and CDR2 SMNVEV (reference sequence). With 5 bases clipped from V and 7 bases from J, the junction kept 5 bases outside the gene matches. The length of the CDR3 is 14 residues.

V and J are TRBV11-3 and TRBJ2-1, with TRBD2 identical over 14 bases. V shed 5 bases, J shed 5 bases, and the junction held 14 bases outside the gene matches. The CDR3 contains 19 residues. Germline V lookup: CDR1 SGHNT, CDR2 YENEEA. The CDR3 nucleotides read TGTGCCAGCAGCCCAGCCGGGACTAGCGGGGGAGAGAGGGACAATGAGCAGTTCTTC. Its protein product is CASSPAGTSGGERDNEQFF.

The rearrangement links TRBV12-3 or TRBV12-4 to TRBJ1-1; D unresolved. The CDR3 runs 13 residues. Trimming cost V 3 bases and J 4 bases, with 9 bases left between them. The CDR3 here is CASSFGGFTEAFF. In nucleotides, the CDR3 is TGTGCCAGCAGTTTTGGAGGGTTCACTGAAGCTTTCTTT.

The chain employs TRBV7-8 and TRBJ2-7; D is unclear. Trimming removed 6 bases from V and 6 bases from J, with 12 bases in between. The CDR3 covers 12 residues. Germline CDR1 reads SGHVS; CDR2 reads FQNEAQ. The CDR3 loop is CASSPPRTEQYF. The CDR3, as DNA: TGTGCCAGCAGTCCCCCGCGAACCGAGCAGTACTTC.

The V gene is TRBV24-1, the J gene TRBJ1-2, with TRBD1 matching 8 bases. Germline CDR1 KGHDR, CDR2 SFDVKD. With 4 bases clipped from V and 1 base from J, the junction kept 10 bases outside the gene matches. This CDR3 region has 17 residues. The DNA for the CDR3 is TGTGCCACCAGTGACCGAACAGGGGGGGGCAATAACTATGGCTACACCTTC. Its translation: CATSDRTGGGNNYGYTF.

V and J are TRBV5-5 and TRBJ1-1; 7 bases are a match to TRBD1. CDR1 and CDR2 (germline): SGHKS, YYEKEE (reference sequence). After removal of 0 bases from V and 9 bases from J, the junction contained 5 bases not matched to a gene. The CDR3 is 13 amino acids. CDR3 residues: CASSLGQGSKAFF. CDR3 in DNA: TGTGCCAGCAGCTTGGGACAGGGTTCGAAAGCTTTCTTT.

This rearrangement joins TRBV30 to TRBJ1-1, with TRBD1 matching over 11 bases. With V trimmed by 7 bases and J by 4 bases, 5 bases remained unmatched. The germline V gene has CDR1 GTSNPN and CDR2 SVGIG (reference sequence). The CDR3 consists of 13 residues. CDR3 in DNA: TGTGCCTTACCCGGGACAGGGGGCACTGAAGCTTTCTTT. Amino acid sequence: CALPGTGGTEAFF.

In this sample, this clone turned up once. The genes are TRBV7-2 and TRBJ2-6, with 9 bases fitting TRBD1. Germline CDR1 is SGHTA and CDR2 is FQGNSA. The length of the CDR3 is 18 residues. J lost 0 bases, V lost 4 bases, and 7 bases had no gene match. The CDR3 here is CASSSRPGQGSGANVLTF. The DNA for the CDR3 is TGTGCCAGCAGCTCCCGCCCGGGACAGGGCTCTGGGGCCAACGTCCTGACTTTC.

The genes are TRBV5-4 and TRBJ1-2; the D gene is possibly TRBD1 (5 bases). The CDR3 consists of 14 residues. Germline assignment: CDR1 SGHNT and CDR2 YYREEE (reference sequence). V shed 5 bases and J shed 3 bases, with 14 bases lying between them. Written as DNA, the CDR3 is TGTGCCAGCAGTCCGGGCCAGGGTGACTATGGCTACACCTTC. Translation gives CASSPGQGDYGYTF.

V gene TRBV4-1 combines with J gene TRBJ1-2, with unresolved D. Germline CDR1 MGHRA, CDR2 YSYEKL. The ends were cut back, 1 base at V and 1 base at J, with 10 bases in the middle. The CDR3 is 15 amino acids. This CDR3 reads CASSQGDTFNYGYTF. CDR3 in DNA: TGCGCCAGCAGCCAAGGAGACACATTTAACTATGGCTACACCTTC.

The V and J genes are TRBV7-2 and TRBJ2-7; TRBD1 aligns across 7 bases. Unmatched junction bases numbered 6, after V lost 1 base and J lost 3 bases. The germline V gene has CDR1 SGHTA and CDR2 FQGNSA. The CDR3 has 15 residues. The CDR3 reads CASSLDQTGSYEQYF. Written as DNA, the CDR3 is TGTGCCAGCAGCTTAGATCAGACAGGGAGCTACGAGCAGTACTTC.

The chain has TRBV5-1 and TRBJ1-2, with D perhaps TRBD1 (5 bases). CDR3 length: 15 residues. Germline V gives CDR1 SGHRS, CDR2 YFSETQ. With 0 bases removed from V and 2 bases from J, the gap between germline ends came to 11 bases. The CDR3 protein is CASSLAGMPNYGYTF. Written as DNA, the CDR3 is TGCGCCAGCAGCTTGGCAGGGATGCCAAACTATGGCTACACCTTC.

The chain is built from TRBV5-1 and TRBJ1-1; no clear D gene. Deletions cut 4 bases from V and 4 bases from J, with 14 bases between. There are 14 residues in the CDR3. Germline loops: CDR1 SGHRS, CDR2 YFSETQ. CDR3 bases: TGCGCCAGCAGCCCCACTCTGCCGGGCACTGAAGCTTTCTTT. This translates into CASSPTLPGTEAFF.

This clone was seen just once. The chain joins TRBV10-3 to TRBJ1-2; D not certain. CDR1 and CDR2 (germline): ENHRY, SYGVKD. Trimming stripped 3 bases from V and 5 bases from J, with 10 bases between. CDR3 length equals 13 residues. CDR3 sequence reads: CAISEERMYGYTF. The CDR3 nucleotides are TGTGCCATCAGTGAAGAGAGGATGTATGGCTACACCTTC.